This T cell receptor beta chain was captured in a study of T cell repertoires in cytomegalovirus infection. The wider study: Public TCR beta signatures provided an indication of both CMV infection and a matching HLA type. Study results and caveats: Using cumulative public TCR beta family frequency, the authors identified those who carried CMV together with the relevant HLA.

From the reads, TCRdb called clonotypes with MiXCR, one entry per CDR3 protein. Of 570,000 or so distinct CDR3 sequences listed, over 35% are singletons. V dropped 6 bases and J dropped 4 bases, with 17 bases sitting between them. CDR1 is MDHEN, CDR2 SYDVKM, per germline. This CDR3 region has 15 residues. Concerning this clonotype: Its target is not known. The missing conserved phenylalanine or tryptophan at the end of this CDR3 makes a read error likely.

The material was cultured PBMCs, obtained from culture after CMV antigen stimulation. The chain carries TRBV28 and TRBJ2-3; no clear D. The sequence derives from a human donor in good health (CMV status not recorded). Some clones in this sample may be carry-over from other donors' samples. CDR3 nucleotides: TGTGCCAGCAGAGGGAAGGGTGGGCACGCAGATACGCAGTATCTT. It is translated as CASRGKGGHADTQYL.